The 5 T cell receptor beta chains below all came from one sample that was sequenced in a study of shared clonotypes between healthy human individuals (TCRdb year 2020). The library relied on the immunoSEQ multiplex PCR assay. TCRdb obtained this table from immuneACCESS and retained in-frame rearrangements with V and J assigned. These tables miss some clones; where compared with another copy, unresolved V genes account for less than half of the shortfall, and the remainder is unexplained. This sample gives 2 million to 2.5 million clones in total; just under 95% of them show up just once. The ten top clones hold 0.9% to 1.4% of the sample. CD8 naive samples were obtained by positive selection for CCR7 among CD45RO-negative cells, yielding a CD45RA+CCR7+ population from which TemRA cells were excluded. The sequencing sample was made of naive CD8+ T cells sorted from blood. The sample's cell subset or site label, in plain terms: CD45RA+CCR7+. The receptors were gathered from a man younger than 35 in good health.

The V call is TRBV5-1, the J call TRBJ2-2; D may be TRBD1 or TRBD2 (5 bases each). V was shortened by 2 bases and J by 3 bases, with 11 bases between the two germline ends. There are 15 residues in the CDR3. Germline CDR1 and CDR2: SGHRS and YFSETQ. CDR3 sequence (DNA): TGCGCCAGCAGCTTTGAGGGGAGCCACACCGGGGAGCTGTTTTTT. Its translation is CASSFEGSHTGELFF.

The V and J genes are TRBV5-1 and TRBJ1-2, with TRBD1 matching over 8 bases. This CDR3 contains 20 residues. CDR1 and CDR2 from the germline V gene are SGHRS and YFSETQ. The V gene end was trimmed by 3 bases and the J gene end by 0 bases; junction bases not matched to a gene: 19. The CDR3 loop is CASSSGQGQGVGWANYGYTF. CDR3 DNA sequence: TGCGCCAGCAGCTCCGGACAGGGTCAAGGGGTCGGATGGGCTAACTATGGCTACACCTTC.

The chain is built from TRBV7-8 and TRBJ2-3; D might be TRBD1 (5 bases). Germline assignment: CDR1 SGHVS and CDR2 FQNEAQ. The CDR3 has 13 amino acids. Trimming pared 5 bases from V and 1 base from J, leaving 7 bases between. CDR3 residues: CASSQGGTDTQYF. The CDR3 nucleotides are TGTGCCAGCAGCCAGGGCGGCACAGATACGCAGTATTTT.

This clone came up once. J is TRBJ2-7 and V is TRBV5-6, with D uncertain. The CDR3 is 12 amino acids. Trimming removed 1 base at V and 7 bases at J, with 9 bases between. Germline V gene sequence: CDR1 SGHDT, CDR2 YYEEEE. The CDR3, as DNA: TGTGCCAGCAGCTTGAGCGCTGAAGAGCAGTACTTC. It codes for CASSLSAEEQYF.

About this clone: Sequence at one end of the junction differs from germline and may be a read error. This chain joins TRBV7-7 and TRBJ2-5; TRBD2 agrees at 8 bases. CDR1 and CDR2 (germline): SSHAT, FNYEAQ (reference sequence). This CDR3 contains 16 residues. CDR3 DNA: TGTGCTAGCAGCTCTGAAACGGGGGGGCTTCAAGAGACCCAGTACTTC. Protein: CASSSETGGLQETQYF.